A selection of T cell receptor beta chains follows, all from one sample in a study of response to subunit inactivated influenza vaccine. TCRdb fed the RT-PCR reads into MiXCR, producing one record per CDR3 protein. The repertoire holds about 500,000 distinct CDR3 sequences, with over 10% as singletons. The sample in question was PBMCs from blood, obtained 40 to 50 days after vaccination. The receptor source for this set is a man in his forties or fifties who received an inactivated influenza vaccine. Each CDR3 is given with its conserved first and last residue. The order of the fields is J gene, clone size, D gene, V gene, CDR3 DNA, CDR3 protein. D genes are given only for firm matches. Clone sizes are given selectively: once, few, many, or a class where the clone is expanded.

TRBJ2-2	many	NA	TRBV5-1	TGCGCCAGCAGCCCGAGGGGTGACACCGGGGAGCTGTTTTTT	CASSPRGDTGELFF
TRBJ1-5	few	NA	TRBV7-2	TGTGCCAGCAGCTTAGGAGGACACGGGCCGGGTCAGCCCCAGCATTTT	CASSLGGHGPGQPQHF
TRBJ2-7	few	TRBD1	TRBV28	TGTGCCAGCGACGCCATCGCCGGGACAGGGGTCCACGAGCAGTACTTC	CASDAIAGTGVHEQYF
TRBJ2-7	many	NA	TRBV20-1	TGCAGTGCCCCAAAATGGGCGAGGATTTTAGACTACGAGCAGTACTTC	CSAPKWARILDYEQYF
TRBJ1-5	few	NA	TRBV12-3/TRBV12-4	TGTGCCAGCAGTGATACAGGGCCTAATCAGCCCCAGCATTTT	CASSDTGPNQPQHF
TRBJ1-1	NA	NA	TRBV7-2	TGTGCCAGCAGCTTGGTACGGGGGGAGGGAGCTTTCTTT	CASSLVRGEGAFF
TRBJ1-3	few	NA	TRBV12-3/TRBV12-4	TGTGCCAGCAGTTCCCCTCCCGGGGGGGCCATATATTTT	CASSSPPGGAIYF
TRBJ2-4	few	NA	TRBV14	TGTGCCAGCAGCCAAGTTGGTTTAGGGGCACACAAAAACATTCAGTACTTC	CASSQVGLGAHKNIQYF
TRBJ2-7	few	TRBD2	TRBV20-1	TGCAGTGCTAGGACCAGCGGGGCCTCCTACGAGCAGTACTTC	CSARTSGASYEQYF
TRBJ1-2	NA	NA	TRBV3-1	TGTGCCAGCAGCCAAGGGGCCGGAGGATCTGGCTACACCTTC	CASSQGAGGSGYTF
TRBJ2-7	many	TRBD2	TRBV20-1	TGCAGTGCTAGAGATCGTCGGGGGGCCTACGAGCAGTACTTC	CSARDRRGAYEQYF
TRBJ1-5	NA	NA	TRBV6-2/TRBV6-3	TGTGCCAGCAGAGCCAGGTCCCCAACGGCCCAGCATTTT	CASRARSPTAQHF
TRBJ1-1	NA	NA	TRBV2	TGTGCCAGCAGTTGGGGCAGACCGAACACTGAAGCTTTCTTT	CASSWGRPNTEAFF
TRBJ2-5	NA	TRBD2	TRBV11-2	TGTGCCAGCAGGTTAACTAGCGGAGGGGCCCAGAGGGGAGAGACCCAGTACTTC	CASRLTSGGAQRGETQYF
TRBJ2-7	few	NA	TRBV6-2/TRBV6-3	TGTGCCAGCTCTCGTGGGGGTACTGGAGGCGAGCAGTACTTC	CASSRGGTGGEQYF
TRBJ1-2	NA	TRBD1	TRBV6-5	TGTGCCAGCAGTTACCAACCGACAGGGGAGCTCGGCTACACCTTC	CASSYQPTGELGYTF
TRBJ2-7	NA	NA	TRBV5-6	TGTGCCAGCAGCTTGGGAACAGGGGGGGGAAGCTCCTACGAGCAGTACTTC	CASSLGTGGGSSYEQYF
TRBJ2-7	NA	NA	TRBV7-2	TGTGCCAGCAGCTTAGGAACAGGAAGGGGGTCCTACGAGCAGTACTTC	CASSLGTGRGSYEQYF
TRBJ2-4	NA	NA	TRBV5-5	TGTGCCAGCAGCTTGGCGAGGGCAGGAAACATTCAGTACTTC	CASSLARAGNIQYF
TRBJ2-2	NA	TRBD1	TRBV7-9	TGTGCCAGCAGCTTATCTATCACAGGGGCCACCGGGGAGCTGTTTTTT	CASSLSITGATGELFF
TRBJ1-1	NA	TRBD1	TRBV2	TGTGCCAGCAGTGGATCACAGGGGAGGACTGAAGCTTTCTTT	CASSGSQGRTEAFF
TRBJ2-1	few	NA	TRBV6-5	TGTGCCAGCCGCCGGGACAATGAGCAGTTCTTC	CASRRDNEQFF
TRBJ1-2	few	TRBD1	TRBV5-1	TGCGCCAGCAGGATGGGGGCTCAGGGGGCAGCTAACTATGGCTACACCTTC	CASRMGAQGAANYGYTF
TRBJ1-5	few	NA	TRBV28	TGTGCCAGCAGTTTATTTGTGACAGGTAGCAATCAGCCCCAGCATTTT	CASSLFVTGSNQPQHF
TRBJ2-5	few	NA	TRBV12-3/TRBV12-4	TGTGCCAGCACCACTCAGGAGCAGGCCCAAGAGACCCAGTACTTC	CASTTQEQAQETQYF
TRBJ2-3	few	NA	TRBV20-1	TGCAGTGCTAGTCGGCGGGGGCTCACAGATACGCAGTATTTT	CSASRRGLTDTQYF
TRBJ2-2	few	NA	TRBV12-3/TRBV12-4	TGTGCCAGCAAGGCCGGGGAGCTGTTTTTT	CASKAGELFF
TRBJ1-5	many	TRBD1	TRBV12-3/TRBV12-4	TGTGCCAGCACCGAGGACAGGGGGCTCGGTCCCCAGCATTTT	CASTEDRGLGPQHF
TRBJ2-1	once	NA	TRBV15	TGTGCCACCAGCAGGATGATGGGTAGCAATGAGCAGTTCTTC	CATSRMMGSNEQFF
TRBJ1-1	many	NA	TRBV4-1	TGCGCCAGCAGCCAATTCCACCTCCGTCGGGGCCCTGAAGCTTTCTTT	CASSQFHLRRGPEAFF
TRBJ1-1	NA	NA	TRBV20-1	TGCAGTGTCAGCCCCGGGGTGAACACTGAAGCTTTCTTT	CSVSPGVNTEAFF
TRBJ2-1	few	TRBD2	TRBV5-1	TGCGCCAGCAGCCCGAATAGCGGGGGAGACTACAATGAGCAGTTCTTC	CASSPNSGGDYNEQFF
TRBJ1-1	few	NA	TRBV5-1	TGCGCCAGCAGCACGGGAGACACTGAAGCTTTCTTT	CASSTGDTEAFF
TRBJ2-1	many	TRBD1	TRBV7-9	TGTGCCAGCAGCTTAGGCAGGGGGCAGGACAATGAGCAGTTCTTC	CASSLGRGQDNEQFF
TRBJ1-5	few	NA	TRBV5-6	TGTGCCAGCAGCCGGAGGGGGGGGCCTCAGCCCCAGCATTTT	CASSRRGGPQPQHF
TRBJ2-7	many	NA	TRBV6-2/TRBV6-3	TGTGCCAGCACCTTCAGACAGTCCTACGAGCAGTACTTC	CASTFRQSYEQYF
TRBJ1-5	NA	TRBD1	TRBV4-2	TGTGCCAGCCAGCTCGGGACAGGCAATCAGCCCCAGCATTTT	CASQLGTGNQPQHF
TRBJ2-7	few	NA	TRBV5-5	TGTGCCAGCAGACCCTCCTTGGGTGGTAGCTACGAGCAGTACTTC	CASRPSLGGSYEQYF
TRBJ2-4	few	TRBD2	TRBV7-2	TGTGCCAGCAGCTCCTTCGAGCGGGGGACTCCCAAAAACATTCAGTACTTC	CASSSFERGTPKNIQYF
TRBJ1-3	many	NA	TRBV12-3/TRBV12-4	TGTGCCAGCAGTTCCAGACAAGGAAACACCATATATTTT	CASSSRQGNTIYF